Sequencing of this TCR beta chain was carried out in a study of blood T cell repertoires in COVID-19. Study-level background: Samples taken during acute and convalescent COVID-19 were collected in the United States, Italy and Spain. T cells, B-cell-depleted T cells, or PBMCs provided the cDNA or gDNA that served as material.

As originally analysed: Amplification from reference gene primers served as the basis for estimated nucleated cell counts. This table comes from immunoSEQ multiplex PCR, and its TCRdb copy is limited to in-frame clones, with some not included. V, J and clone size are taken as reported in that table, and D and trimming were inferred from the DNA itself. The data hold 200,000 to 250,000 clones, with about 83% observed a single time. Trimming took off 1 base at V and 5 bases at J, with 11 bases between the two ends. The CDR3 is 13 residues long. The germline V gene encodes CDR1 GTSNPN and CDR2 SVGIG (reference sequence).

The receptor was isolated from a woman between 40 and 55 years old who had recovered from COVID-19. Material: PBMCs or T cells enriched from blood (not recorded which). V gene TRBV30 combines with J gene TRBJ2-5; D unclear. The CDR3 is CAWSAGPAETQYF. CDR3 in DNA: TGTGCCTGGAGTGCTGGGCCCGCCGAGACCCAGTACTTC. Full variable domain (missing parts from reference TRBV30 and TRBJ2-5): SQTIHQWPATLVQPVGSPLSLECTVEGTSNPNLYWYRQAAGRGLQLLFYSVGIGQISSEVPQNLSASRPQDRQFILSSKKLLLSDSGFYLCAWSAGPAETQYFGPGTRLLVL.